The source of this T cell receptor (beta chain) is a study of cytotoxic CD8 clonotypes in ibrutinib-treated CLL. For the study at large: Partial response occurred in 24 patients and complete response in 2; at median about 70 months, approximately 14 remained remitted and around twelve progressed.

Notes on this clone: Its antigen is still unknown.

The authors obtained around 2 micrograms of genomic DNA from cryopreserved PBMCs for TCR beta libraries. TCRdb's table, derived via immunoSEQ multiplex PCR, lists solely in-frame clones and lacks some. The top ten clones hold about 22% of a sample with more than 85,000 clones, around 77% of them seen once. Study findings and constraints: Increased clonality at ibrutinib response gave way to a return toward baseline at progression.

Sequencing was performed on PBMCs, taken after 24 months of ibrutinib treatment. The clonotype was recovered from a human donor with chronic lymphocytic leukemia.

The CDR3 bases are TGTGCCAGCAGGGGTAAAGGGGGGTTCACTGAAGCTTTCTTT. Translation: CASRGKGGFTEAFF. The chain combines TRBV7-9 with TRBJ1-1; possibly TRBD1 for D (6 bases). CDR1 SEHNR and CDR2 FQNEAQ come from the germline V gene (reference sequence). This CDR3 contains 14 residues. V lost 6 bases to trimming and J lost 4 bases, with 15 bases between them.